The sequence of this T cell receptor (beta chain) was determined in a study of PD-1 blockade in classical Hodgkin lymphoma. Study-wide context: A 3 mg/kg intravenous dose of nivolumab was received by patients every 2 weeks.

The germline gives CDR1 SGHTA, CDR2 FQGNSA. V lost 5 bases and J lost 5, with 7 bases in between. CDR3 length equals 12 residues. The time point denotes: cycle 4 day 1 (C4D1), after six to seven weeks of nivolumab. All trial patients relapsed after autologous stem cell transplantation. Profiled with immunoSEQ multiplex PCR; TCRdb holds only in-frame clones, not every one. Of tens of thousands of clones in the sample, 90% to 95% were seen once. Specimen: peripheral blood mononuclear cells (PBMCs), collected before the fourth cycle of nivolumab. This chain connects TRBV7-2 to TRBJ1-5; D gene ambiguous. The receptor comes from a human donor with classical Hodgkin lymphoma. The CDR3 nucleotides are TGTGCCAGCAGCCCGCGGGATCAGCCCCAGCATTTT. This encodes CASSPRDQPQHF.